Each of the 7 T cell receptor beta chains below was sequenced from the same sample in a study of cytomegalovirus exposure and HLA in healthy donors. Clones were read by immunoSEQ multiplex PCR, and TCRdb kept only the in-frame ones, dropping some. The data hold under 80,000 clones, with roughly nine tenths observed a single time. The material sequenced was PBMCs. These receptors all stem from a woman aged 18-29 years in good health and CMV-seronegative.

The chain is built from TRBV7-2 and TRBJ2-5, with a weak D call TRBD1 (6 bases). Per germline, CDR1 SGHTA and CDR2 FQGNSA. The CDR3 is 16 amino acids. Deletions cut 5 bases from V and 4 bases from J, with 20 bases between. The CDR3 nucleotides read TGTGCCAGCAGCCCAACCGTCCCTGGCAGGGGAGAGACCCAGTACTTC. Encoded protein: CASSPTVPGRGETQYF.

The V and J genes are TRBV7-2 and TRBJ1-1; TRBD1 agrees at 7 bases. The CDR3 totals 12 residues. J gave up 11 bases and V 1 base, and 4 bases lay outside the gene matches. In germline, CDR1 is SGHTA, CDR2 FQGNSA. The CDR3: CASSLDRGWAFF. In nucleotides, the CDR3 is TGTGCCAGCAGCTTAGACAGGGGTTGGGCTTTCTTT. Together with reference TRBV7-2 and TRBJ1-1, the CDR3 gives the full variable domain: GAGVSQSPSNKVTEKGKDVELRCDPISGHTALYWYRQSLGQGLEFLIYFQGNSAPDKSGLPSDRFSAERTGGSVSTLTIQRTQQEDSAVYLCASSLDRGWAFFGQGTRLTVV.

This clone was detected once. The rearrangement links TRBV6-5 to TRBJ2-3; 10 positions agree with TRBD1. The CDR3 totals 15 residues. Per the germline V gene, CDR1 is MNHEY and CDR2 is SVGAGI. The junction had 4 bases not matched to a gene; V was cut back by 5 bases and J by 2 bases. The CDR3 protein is CASSQGQGDTDTQYF. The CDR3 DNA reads TGTGCCAGCAGTCAAGGACAGGGGGACACAGATACGCAGTATTTT.

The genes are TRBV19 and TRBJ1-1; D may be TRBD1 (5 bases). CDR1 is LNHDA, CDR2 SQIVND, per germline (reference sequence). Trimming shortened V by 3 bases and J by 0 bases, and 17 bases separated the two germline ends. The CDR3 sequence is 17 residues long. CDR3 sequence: CASSISNLRVMNTEAFF. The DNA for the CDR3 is TGTGCCAGTAGTATCTCGAATCTCAGGGTGATGAACACTGAAGCTTTCTTT.

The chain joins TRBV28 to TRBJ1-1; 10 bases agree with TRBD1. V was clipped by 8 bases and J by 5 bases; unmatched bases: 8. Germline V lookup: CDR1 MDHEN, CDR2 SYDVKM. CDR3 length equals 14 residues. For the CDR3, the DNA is TGTGCCAGCGTGACAGGGGGCGCGCGGACTGAAGCTTTCTTT. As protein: CASVTGGARTEAFF.

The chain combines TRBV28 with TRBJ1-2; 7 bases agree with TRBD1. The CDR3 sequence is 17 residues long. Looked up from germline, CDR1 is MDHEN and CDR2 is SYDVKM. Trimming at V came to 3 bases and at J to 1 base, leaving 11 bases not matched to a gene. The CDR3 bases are TGTGCCAGCAGTTTCCCCCGTCGACAGGGTCTTAACTATGGCTACACCTTC. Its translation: CASSFPRRQGLNYGYTF.

CDR3 sequence reads: CASSLDMRTYEQYF. CDR3 bases: TGCGCCAGCAGCTTGGATATGAGAACCTACGAGCAGTACTTC. The chain is built from TRBV5-1 and TRBJ2-7; no firm D call. Germline V gene sequence: CDR1 SGHRS, CDR2 YFSETQ. Between the trimmed V and J ends, which lost 0 bases and 2 bases, there was a span of 9 bases. The CDR3 length is 14 residues.